This T cell receptor beta chain was sequenced for a study of regulatory T cells in long-lasting Graves disease. Study-wide findings and caveats: Those with persistent disease had in common more public clonotypes (around 2,700) than new patients (about 900).

Time point reported: newly diagnosed GD, antithyroid drugs for less than 3 months. Construction of the TCR library relied on RNA isolated from PBMCs. Unmatched junction bases numbered 8, after V lost 1 base and J lost 6 bases. The CDR3 covers 16 residues. CDR1 is KGHDR and CDR2 is SFDVKD in the germline V gene. Arm-PCR with iRepertoire HTBI primers amplified the CDR3 regions for these TCR beta libraries. MiXCR was run by TCRdb on the multiplex PCR reads, yielding one entry per CDR3 protein. The sample has 350,000 to 450,000 distinct CDR3 sequences, about a sixth seen once; the top ten hold 25% to 30%. With regard to this clonotype: The antigen remains unidentified.

This sample also appeared in a second study, on T cells in Graves' hyperthyroidism and ophthalmopathy. That study reports: The HTBI primer set served for first-round RT-PCR of the TCR CDR3. Blood also carried most thyroid clonotypes expanded above 0.001.

The sample in question was peripheral blood mononuclear cells (PBMCs), obtained at new diagnosis, from a patient treated with antithyroid drugs. The genes are TRBV24-1 and TRBJ2-1, with TRBD1 matching 7 bases. This TCR was recovered from a man between 40 and 49 years old with Graves disease. In nucleotides, the CDR3 is TGTGCCACCAGTGATTTTATCGGACAGGACTCCAATGAGCAGTTCTTC. Translating it yields CATSDFIGQDSNEQFF.